The 2 T cell receptor beta chains below all came from one sample that was sequenced in a study of cytomegalovirus exposure and HLA in healthy donors. The PCR had 60 Vbeta and 13 Jbeta primers. The data were produced by immunoSEQ multiplex PCR, yet TCRdb's version contains in-frame clones alone and is incomplete. The sample has some 120,000 clones; 81% are singletons. What was sequenced was PBMCs. These TCRs come from a woman in her twenties or thirties in good health and CMV-seronegative.

J is TRBJ2-7 and V is TRBV5-4; D possibly corresponds to TRBD1 (6 bases). Trimming shortened V by 7 bases and J by 0 bases, and 11 bases separated the two germline ends. From germline, CDR1 is SGHNT and CDR2 YYREEE (reference sequence). This CDR3 is built from 13 residues. Here the CDR3 reads CASGKTGSYEQYF. CDR3 DNA: TGTGCCAGCGGCAAGACAGGCTCCTACGAGCAGTACTTC.

The rearrangement joins TRBV7-8 to TRBJ2-1, with D hard to call. Trimming removed 1 base at V and 0 bases at J, with 16 bases between. CDR1 is SGHVS, CDR2 FQNEAQ, per germline. The CDR3 sequence is 18 residues long. Here the CDR3 reads CASSLGGLSSSSYNEQFF. The CDR3 DNA reads TGTGCCAGCAGCTTAGGCGGTTTATCCTCGAGCTCCTACAATGAGCAGTTCTTC.